This TCR beta chain derives from a study of T cells after somatic rescue of genetic block. The table came from immunoSEQ multiplex PCR; TCRdb's copy has only in-frame clones and leaves some out. The profile shows approximately 67,000 clones, about 90% of them singletons. Sequencing was carried out using peripheral blood mononuclear cells (PBMCs). The receptor was derived from a man aged 35 to 55.

The CDR3 protein is CASSIKAGNYEQYF. CDR3 DNA sequence: TGTGCCAGTAGTATAAAGGCAGGAAACTACGAGCAGTACTTC. V and J are TRBV19 and TRBJ2-7; the D is unclear. CDR1 and CDR2 (germline): LNHDA, SQIVND (reference sequence). V dropped 2 bases and J dropped 3 bases, with 11 bases sitting between them. The CDR3 has 14 residues.